This T cell receptor beta chain appears in the sequencing data of a study of T cell changes during pregnancy in multiple sclerosis. TCRdb's copy holds only in-frame clones and misses some; the assay was immunoSEQ multiplex PCR. The sample consists of 25,000 to 30,000 clones, over 85% of them appearing once. Regarding this clone: Relative to the germline gene, one junction end is altered; a read error may explain this.

The V gene's germline CDR1 is LNHDA and CDR2 SQIVND (reference sequence). This CDR3 spans 14 amino acids. The chain combines TRBV19 with TRBJ2-7; D may be TRBD2 (6 bases). Specimen: CD4+ T cells from peripheral blood mononuclear cells, collected in the first trimester of pregnancy. This sequence originates from a female donor with multiple sclerosis, enrolled in a pregnancy study. CDR3: CASTGLRGSYEQYF. CDR3 nucleotide sequence: TGTGCAAGTACGGGACTTCGGGGGTCTTACGAGCAGTACTTC.